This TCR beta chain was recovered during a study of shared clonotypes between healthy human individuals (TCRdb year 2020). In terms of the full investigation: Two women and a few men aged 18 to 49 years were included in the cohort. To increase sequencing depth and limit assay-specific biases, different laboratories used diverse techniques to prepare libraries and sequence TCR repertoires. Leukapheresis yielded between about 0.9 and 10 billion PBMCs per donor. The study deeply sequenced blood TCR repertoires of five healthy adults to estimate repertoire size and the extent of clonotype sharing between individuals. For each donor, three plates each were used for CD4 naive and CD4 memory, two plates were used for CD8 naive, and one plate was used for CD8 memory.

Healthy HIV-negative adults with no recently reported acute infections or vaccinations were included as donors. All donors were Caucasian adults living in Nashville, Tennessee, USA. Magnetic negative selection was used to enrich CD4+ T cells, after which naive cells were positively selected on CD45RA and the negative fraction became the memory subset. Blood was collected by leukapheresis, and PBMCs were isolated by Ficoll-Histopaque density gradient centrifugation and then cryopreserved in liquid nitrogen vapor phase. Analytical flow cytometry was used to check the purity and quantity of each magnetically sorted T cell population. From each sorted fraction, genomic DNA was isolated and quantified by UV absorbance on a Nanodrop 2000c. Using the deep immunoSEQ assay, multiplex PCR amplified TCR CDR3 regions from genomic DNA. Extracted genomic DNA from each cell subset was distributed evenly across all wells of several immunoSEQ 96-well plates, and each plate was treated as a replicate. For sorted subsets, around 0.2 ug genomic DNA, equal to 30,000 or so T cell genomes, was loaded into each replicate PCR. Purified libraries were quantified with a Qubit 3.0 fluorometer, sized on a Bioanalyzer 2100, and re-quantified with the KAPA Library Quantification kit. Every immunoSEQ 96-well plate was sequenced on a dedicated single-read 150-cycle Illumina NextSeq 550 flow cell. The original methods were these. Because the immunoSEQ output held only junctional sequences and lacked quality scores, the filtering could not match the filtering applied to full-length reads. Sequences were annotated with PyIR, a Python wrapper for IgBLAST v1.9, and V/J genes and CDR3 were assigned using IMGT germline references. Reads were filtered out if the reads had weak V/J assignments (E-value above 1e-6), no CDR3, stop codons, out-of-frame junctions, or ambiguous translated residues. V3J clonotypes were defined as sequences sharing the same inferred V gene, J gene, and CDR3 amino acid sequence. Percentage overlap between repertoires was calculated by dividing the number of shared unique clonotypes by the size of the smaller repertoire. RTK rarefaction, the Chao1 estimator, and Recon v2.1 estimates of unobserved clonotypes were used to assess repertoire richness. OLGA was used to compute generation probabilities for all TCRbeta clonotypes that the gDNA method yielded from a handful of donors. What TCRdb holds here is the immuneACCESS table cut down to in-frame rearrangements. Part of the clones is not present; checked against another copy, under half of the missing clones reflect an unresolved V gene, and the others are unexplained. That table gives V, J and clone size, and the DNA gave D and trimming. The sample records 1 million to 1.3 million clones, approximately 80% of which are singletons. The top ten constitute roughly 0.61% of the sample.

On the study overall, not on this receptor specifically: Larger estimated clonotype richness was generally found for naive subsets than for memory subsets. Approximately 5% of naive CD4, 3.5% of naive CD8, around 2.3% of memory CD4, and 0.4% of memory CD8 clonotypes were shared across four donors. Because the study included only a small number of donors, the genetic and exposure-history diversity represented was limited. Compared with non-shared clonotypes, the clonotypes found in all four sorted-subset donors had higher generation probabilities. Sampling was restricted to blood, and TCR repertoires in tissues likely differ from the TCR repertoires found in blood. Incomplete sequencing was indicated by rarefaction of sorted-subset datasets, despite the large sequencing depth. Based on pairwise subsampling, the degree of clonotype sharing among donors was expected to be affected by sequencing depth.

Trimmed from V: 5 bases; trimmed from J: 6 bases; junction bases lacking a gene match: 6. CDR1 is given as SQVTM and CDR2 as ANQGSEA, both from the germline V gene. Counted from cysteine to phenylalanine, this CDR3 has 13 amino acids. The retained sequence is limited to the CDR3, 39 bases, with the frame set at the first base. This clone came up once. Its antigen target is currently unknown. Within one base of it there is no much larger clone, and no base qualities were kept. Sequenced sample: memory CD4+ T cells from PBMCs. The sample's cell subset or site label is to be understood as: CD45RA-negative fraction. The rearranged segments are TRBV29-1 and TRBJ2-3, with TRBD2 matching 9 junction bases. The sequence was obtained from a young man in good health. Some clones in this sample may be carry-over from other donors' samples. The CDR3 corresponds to CSVRSGSWDTQYF. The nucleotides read TGCAGCGTTCGTAGCGGGAGTTGGGATACGCAGTATTTT.